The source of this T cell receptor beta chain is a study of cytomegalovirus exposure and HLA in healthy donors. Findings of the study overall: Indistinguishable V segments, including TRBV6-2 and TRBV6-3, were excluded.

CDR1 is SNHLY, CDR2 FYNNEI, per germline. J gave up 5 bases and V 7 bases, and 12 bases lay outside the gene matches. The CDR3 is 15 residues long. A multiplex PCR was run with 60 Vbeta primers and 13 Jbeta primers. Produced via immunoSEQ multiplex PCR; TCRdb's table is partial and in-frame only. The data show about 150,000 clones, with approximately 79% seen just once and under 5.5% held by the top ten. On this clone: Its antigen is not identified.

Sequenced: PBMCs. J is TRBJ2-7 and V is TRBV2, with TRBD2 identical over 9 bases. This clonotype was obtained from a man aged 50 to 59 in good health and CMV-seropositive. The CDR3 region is CASTLMGLAYNEQYF. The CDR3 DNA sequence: TGTGCCAGCACTCTCATGGGACTAGCATATAACGAGCAGTACTTC.